The present T cell receptor beta chain was sequenced within a study of vaccination effects on CD4 cells after COVID-19. Study-level results: Among infection- and vaccine-induced clones, marked clonal contraction occurred late after vaccination. The study found that only 1 of 255 vaccine-induced clones from healthy vaccinees cross-reacted with common cold coronaviruses.

The assay was immunoSEQ multiplex PCR, and TCRdb's table has in-frame clones only and misses some. In the table there are approximately 28,000 clones, 75% to 80% of which are singletons. In regard to this clone: What it recognizes is unknown.

ViraFEST assay sequencing came after antigen-specific CD4+ T cells were expanded with viral peptide pools. It was after 10 days of culture that CD4+ T cells were isolated. The vaccine given was either BNT162b2 or mRNA-1273, in two doses. Vaccine recipients had no previous SARS-CoV-2 infection; their nucleocapsid antibodies were negative. V was clipped by 4 bases and J by 3 bases, with 10 bases between them. CDR3 length equals 13 residues. CDR1 and CDR2 from the germline V gene are GTSNPN and SVGIG (reference sequence). Sequences were derived from CD4+ T cells from PBMCs cultured with SARS-CoV-2 spike peptides, sampled after COVID-19 vaccination. This clonotype originated in a human donor who received a COVID-19 vaccine. Some clones in this sample may be carry-over from other donors' samples. The V gene is TRBV30, the J gene TRBJ2-1; tentative D call: TRBD2 (5 bases). The CDR3 is CAWMGDFYNEQFF. The DNA of the CDR3 is TGTGCCTGGATGGGAGATTTCTACAATGAGCAGTTCTTC.